This T cell receptor (beta chain) emerged from a study of CD4 and CD8 cells across lung adenocarcinoma regions. Only a few counts were recorded for this clonotype. Trimming stripped 3 bases from V and 0 bases from J, with 12 bases between. Per the germline V gene, CDR1 is SGHTA and CDR2 is FQGNSA. This CDR3 contains 17 residues. The patients had localized lung adenocarcinoma, a non-small cell subtype. TCRdb analysed the PCR reads with MiXCR anew, one entry per CDR3 protein. This table has approximately 4,200 distinct CDR3 sequences, approximately 63% appearing once. The sequence derives from a male donor with lung adenocarcinoma. The CD4 and CD8 labels of this study may be unreliable. This sequence joins TRBV7-2 and TRBJ1-6; maybe TRBD1 (5 bases). The specimen was CD4+ T cells from the center of a lung tumor. The DNA for the CDR3 is TGTGCCAGCAGCTTGGGGGTCGCGAGCTCCTATAATTCACCCCTCCACTTT. Translation: CASSLGVASSYNSPLHF.